This is a list of T cell receptor beta chains from one sample in a study of blood T cell dynamics during melanoma immunotherapy. The repertoire was sequenced with immunoSEQ multiplex PCR; TCRdb's copy has only in-frame clones and lacks some. Among some 20,000 clones listed, roughly nine tenths were seen once. The source was blood, collected from a patient treated with checkpoint blockade. These receptors were collected from a human donor with melanoma. CDR3s include the opening cysteine and the closing phenylalanine or tryptophan. D genes are given only for firm matches. Some rows have no size entry. The others give once, few or many, or a class for an expanded clone.

J: TRBJ1-5
size: -
V: TRBV5-5
D: -
DNA: TGTGCCAGCAGCTTGGTGGAGAGTCAGCCCCAGCATTTT
CDR3: CASSLVESQPQHF

J: TRBJ2-7
size: -
V: TRBV4-1
D: TRBD2
DNA: TGCGCCAGCACCCCAAGGGCGGGCGGGAGATCCCCAGCCTCCTACGAGCAGTACTTC
CDR3: CASTPRAGGRSPASYEQYF

J: TRBJ2-1
size: -
V: TRBV7-9
D: -
DNA: TGTGCCAGCAGCTTAACGTTAGGGGCAGGTGAGCAGTTCTTC
CDR3: CASSLTLGAGEQFF

J: TRBJ1-1
size: -
V: TRBV27
D: -
DNA: TGTGCCAGCAGTAAAGTCCCAGGGGCAAGGACTGAAGCTTTCTTT
CDR3: CASSKVPGARTEAFF

J: TRBJ2-7
size: -
V: TRBV4-1
D: -
DNA: TGCGCCAGCAGCCAAGATCAGTGGGGATTAAATACCTACGAGCAGTACTTC
CDR3: CASSQDQWGLNTYEQYF

J: TRBJ2-6
size: -
V: TRBV28
D: -
DNA: TGTGCCAGCAGTTTACCTGATGCATCCGGGGCCAACGTCCTGACTTTC
CDR3: CASSLPDASGANVLTF

J: TRBJ1-1
size: -
V: TRBV29-1
D: -
DNA: TGCAGCTCCAGCGGCCATCAGAATATGAACACTGAAGCTTTCTTT
CDR3: CSSSGHQNMNTEAFF

J: TRBJ1-5
size: -
V: TRBV4-1
D: -
DNA: TGCGCCAGCAGCCAAGATGGCAGGGACAATCAGCCCCAGCATTTT
CDR3: CASSQDGRDNQPQHF

J: TRBJ1-2
size: -
V: TRBV30
D: -
DNA: TGTGCCTGGAGGTCCGGGGTTGGCTACACCTTC
CDR3: CAWRSGVGYTF

J: TRBJ2-1
size: -
V: TRBV5-1
D: -
DNA: TGCGCCAGCAGCTTGGCCGTCCGAGATCCAGCCACGGGGGATGAGCAGTTCTTC
CDR3: CASSLAVRDPATGDEQFF

J: TRBJ1-1
size: -
V: TRBV28
D: -
DNA: TGTGCCAGCGACAGCATGAACACTGAAGCTTTCTTT
CDR3: CASDSMNTEAFF

J: TRBJ2-7
size: -
V: TRBV5-1
D: TRBD1
DNA: TGCGCCAGCAGCTTGGGCGGGACAGGCTCCTACGTTGAGCAGTACTTC
CDR3: CASSLGGTGSYVEQYF

J: TRBJ2-2
size: -
V: TRBV6-6
D: TRBD1
DNA: TGTGCCAGCAGTTACTTAGGGGGCGCAAAGTCGGAGCTGTTTTTT
CDR3: CASSYLGGAKSELFF

J: TRBJ1-4
size: -
V: TRBV28
D: TRBD1
DNA: TGTGCCAGCAGTTTCACCCGGACAGGGGGGGAAAAACTGTTTTTT
CDR3: CASSFTRTGGEKLFF

J: TRBJ2-3
size: -
V: TRBV11-2
D: -
DNA: TGTGCCAGCAGCTTAGATGGAAAGAGCACAGATACGCAGTATTTT
CDR3: CASSLDGKSTDTQYF

J: TRBJ2-7
size: -
V: TRBV18
D: TRBD1
DNA: TGTGCCAGCTCACCACCCACAACAGGGGGCTACGAGCAGTACTTC
CDR3: CASSPPTTGGYEQYF

J: TRBJ2-7
size: -
V: TRBV27
D: TRBD1
DNA: TGTGCCAGCAGTTACGGACAGGGCGGCGAGCAGTACTTC
CDR3: CASSYGQGGEQYF

J: TRBJ2-5
size: -
V: TRBV6-1
D: -
DNA: TGTGCCAGCAGTGAAGCGTCGGAGGCCTGGGGCGGGACCCAGTACTTC
CDR3: CASSEASEAWGGTQYF

J: TRBJ2-1
size: -
V: TRBV6-5
D: -
DNA: TGTGCCAGCTTCAACGGCGAGTGGCGGTTCTTC
CDR3: CASFNGEWRFF

J: TRBJ2-5
size: -
V: TRBV10-1
D: TRBD1
DNA: TGCGCCAGCAGTGACCCAAGACAGGGCGCCGAGACCCAGTACTTC
CDR3: CASSDPRQGAETQYF

J: TRBJ2-1
size: -
V: TRBV5-4
D: -
DNA: TGTGCCAGCAGCCCCCGTGGGGGGATGGGTGAGCAGTTCTTC
CDR3: CASSPRGGMGEQFF

J: TRBJ1-1
size: -
V: TRBV5-1
D: TRBD1
DNA: TGCGCCAGCAGCTTTCAGGGGGCTGGCACTGAAGCTTTCTTT
CDR3: CASSFQGAGTEAFF

J: TRBJ1-6
size: -
V: TRBV28
D: -
DNA: TGTGCCAGCAGTCTTGGGGGCCGGGGATCACCCCTCCACTTT
CDR3: CASSLGGRGSPLHF

J: TRBJ2-7
size: -
V: TRBV28
D: TRBD1
DNA: TGTGCCAGCAGGACAGGGAAATACGAGCAGTACTTC
CDR3: CASRTGKYEQYF

J: TRBJ2-7
size: once
V: TRBV11-3
D: -
DNA: TGTGCCAGCAGCTTAGAGGGGCACTACGAGCAGTACTTC
CDR3: CASSLEGHYEQYF

J: TRBJ1-5
size: -
V: TRBV12-5
D: -
DNA: TGTGCTAGTGGTTTGGGCTCGGGCGGGGAGAGGCGGCCCCAGCATTTT
CDR3: CASGLGSGGERRPQHF

J: TRBJ2-5
size: once
V: TRBV5-1
D: -
DNA: TGCGCCAGCAGCTTGATACCAAGCCAGGAGACCCAGTACTTC
CDR3: CASSLIPSQETQYF

J: TRBJ1-1
size: -
V: TRBV23-1
D: -
DNA: TGCGCCAGCAGTCGTCAGGAGGAGAACACTGAAGCTTTCTTT
CDR3: CASSRQEENTEAFF

J: TRBJ1-6
size: -
V: TRBV6-6
D: -
DNA: TGTGCCAGCAGTGGCTATAATTCACCCCTCCACTTT
CDR3: CASSGYNSPLHF

J: TRBJ2-3
size: -
V: TRBV11-2
D: TRBD1
DNA: TGTGCCAGCAGCTTAGAAGGGACAGGCCGCGGGACGCAGTATTTT
CDR3: CASSLEGTGRGTQYF

J: TRBJ2-2
size: -
V: TRBV6-1
D: -
DNA: TGTGCCAGCGGAGCACGGAACACCGGGGAGCTGTTTTTT
CDR3: CASGARNTGELFF

J: TRBJ1-1
size: -
V: TRBV11-2
D: -
DNA: TGTGCCAGCAGCTTGACAGCCAGTAACACTGAAGCTTTCTTT
CDR3: CASSLTASNTEAFF

J: TRBJ2-7
size: once
V: TRBV5-6
D: -
DNA: TGTGCCAGCAGCTGGGGGACATACTACGAGCAGTACTTC
CDR3: CASSWGTYYEQYF

J: TRBJ2-7
size: few
V: TRBV5-1
D: TRBD2
DNA: TGCGCCAGCAGCAACGGACTAGAACCCTACGAGCAGTACTTC
CDR3: CASSNGLEPYEQYF

J: TRBJ1-1
size: -
V: TRBV19
D: TRBD1
DNA: TGTGCCAGTAGTATGAGACAGGGGTGGAGGAACACTGAAGCTTTCTTT
CDR3: CASSMRQGWRNTEAFF

J: TRBJ2-5
size: -
V: TRBV16
D: TRBD1
DNA: TGTGCCAGCAGCCATGCAGGACAGGGGGTAGAGACCCAGTACTTC
CDR3: CASSHAGQGVETQYF

J: TRBJ2-1
size: -
V: TRBV9
D: -
DNA: TGTGCCAGCACCGTAGATAAGGGGAGTGAGCAGTTCTTC
CDR3: CASTVDKGSEQFF

J: TRBJ2-3
size: -
V: TRBV4-1
D: TRBD1
DNA: TGCGCCAGCAGCCGGGACAGGAGAAGCACAGATACGCAGTATTTT
CDR3: CASSRDRRSTDTQYF

J: TRBJ2-7
size: -
V: TRBV6-1
D: -
DNA: TGTGCCAGCAACCAAGGGGGGGAGCCGGCCTACGAGCAGTACTTC
CDR3: CASNQGGEPAYEQYF

J: TRBJ2-7
size: -
V: TRBV5-6
D: -
DNA: TGTGCCAGCAGCTTGGAGACTAGACCGATCGAGGACGAGCAGTACTTC
CDR3: CASSLETRPIEDEQYF